These T cell receptor beta chains were read from a single sample in a study of cytomegalovirus exposure and HLA in healthy donors. Some clones are missing from TCRdb's copy, which holds only in-frame ones; the method was immunoSEQ multiplex PCR. The data show roughly 120,000 clones, 65% to 90% seen once. Sequences were obtained from PBMCs. These TCRs come from a male donor in good health and CMV-seropositive. Each CDR3 is given with its conserved first and last residue. Fields, in order: clone size, D gene, J gene, V gene, CDR3 protein, CDR3 DNA. The D gene is left open where the match is weak. Expanded clones are given a class, and other clones once, few, many or no size at all.

clone size: once; D gene: .; J gene: TRBJ1-2; V gene: TRBV2; CDR3 protein: CASSGRNYGYTF; CDR3 DNA: TGTGCCAGCAGTGGGCGGAACTATGGCTACACCTTC
clone size: once; D gene: TRBD2; J gene: TRBJ2-7; V gene: TRBV6-5; CDR3 protein: CASRTVAGMGEQYF; CDR3 DNA: TGTGCCAGCAGGACTGTAGCGGGAATGGGGGAGCAGTACTTC
clone size: .; D gene: .; J gene: TRBJ2-1; V gene: TRBV7-9; CDR3 protein: CASSATGFLASSYNEQFF; CDR3 DNA: TGTGCCAGCAGCGCCACGGGATTTTTAGCGAGCTCCTACAATGAGCAGTTCTTC
clone size: .; D gene: .; J gene: TRBJ2-1; V gene: TRBV5-1; CDR3 protein: CASKGDGEQFF; CDR3 DNA: TGCGCCAGCAAGGGGGATGGTGAGCAGTTCTTC
clone size: few; D gene: .; J gene: TRBJ1-2; V gene: TRBV5-4; CDR3 protein: CASSFPNSNYGYTF; CDR3 DNA: TGTGCCAGCAGCTTCCCTAATTCTAACTATGGCTACACCTTC
clone size: .; D gene: TRBD2; J gene: TRBJ2-1; V gene: TRBV9; CDR3 protein: CASSGLRGGSDEQFF; CDR3 DNA: TGTGCCAGCAGCGGACTCCGCGGGGGGTCGGATGAGCAGTTCTTC
clone size: .; D gene: TRBD2; J gene: TRBJ2-3; V gene: TRBV2; CDR3 protein: CASSPGTTAPDTQYF; CDR3 DNA: TGTGCCAGCAGCCCCGGGACTACGGCACCAGATACGCAGTATTTT
clone size: .; D gene: TRBD1; J gene: TRBJ2-7; V gene: TRBV6-5; CDR3 protein: CASSYSGAGGYEQYF; CDR3 DNA: TGTGCCAGCAGTTACTCCGGTGCAGGGGGCTACGAGCAGTACTTC
clone size: .; D gene: .; J gene: TRBJ2-7; V gene: TRBV15; CDR3 protein: CATSRRGSLLYEQYF; CDR3 DNA: TGTGCCACCAGTAGAAGGGGGTCCCTCCTGTACGAGCAGTACTTC
clone size: .; D gene: TRBD2; J gene: TRBJ2-7; V gene: TRBV5-1; CDR3 protein: CASSWGTSGSGSYEQYF; CDR3 DNA: TGCGCCAGCAGCTGGGGGACTAGCGGGAGTGGATCCTACGAGCAGTACTTC
clone size: .; D gene: TRBD2; J gene: TRBJ2-7; V gene: TRBV2; CDR3 protein: CASSGLAGIYEQYF; CDR3 DNA: TGTGCCAGCAGCGGACTAGCGGGGATCTACGAGCAGTACTTC
clone size: .; D gene: TRBD2; J gene: TRBJ2-5; V gene: TRBV15; CDR3 protein: CATSTRTSGSPETQYF; CDR3 DNA: TGTGCCACCAGCACCCGGACTAGCGGGAGCCCCGAGACCCAGTACTTC
clone size: .; D gene: .; J gene: TRBJ2-3; V gene: TRBV28; CDR3 protein: CASSLAGTPRTQYF; CDR3 DNA: TGTGCCAGCAGTTTAGCGGGGACCCCCCGTACGCAGTATTTT
clone size: .; D gene: .; J gene: TRBJ2-7; V gene: TRBV2; CDR3 protein: CASSGVRGSKYEQYF; CDR3 DNA: TGTGCCAGCTCAGGCGTAAGGGGGAGCAAGTACGAGCAGTACTTC
clone size: .; D gene: TRBD2; J gene: TRBJ2-3; V gene: TRBV9; CDR3 protein: CASGKGLAGGSDTQYF; CDR3 DNA: TGTGCCAGTGGCAAGGGACTAGCGGGAGGGTCAGATACGCAGTATTTT
clone size: .; D gene: TRBD2; J gene: TRBJ2-2; V gene: TRBV9; CDR3 protein: CASSAPGLADTGELFF; CDR3 DNA: TGTGCCAGCAGCGCACCGGGACTAGCGGACACCGGGGAGCTGTTTTTT
clone size: .; D gene: .; J gene: TRBJ2-3; V gene: TRBV4-2; CDR3 protein: CASSQALALDTQYF; CDR3 DNA: TGTGCCAGCAGCCAAGCCCTAGCGCTAGATACGCAGTATTTT
clone size: once; D gene: TRBD1; J gene: TRBJ2-5; V gene: TRBV4-3; CDR3 protein: CASSNFGTGGFIETQYF; CDR3 DNA: TGCGCCAGCAGTAACTTTGGGACAGGGGGTTTCATAGAGACCCAGTACTTC
clone size: .; D gene: TRBD1; J gene: TRBJ2-2; V gene: TRBV27; CDR3 protein: CASSPDRVTGELFF; CDR3 DNA: TGTGCCAGCAGCCCGGACAGGGTCACCGGGGAGCTGTTTTTT
clone size: .; D gene: .; J gene: TRBJ2-5; V gene: TRBV9; CDR3 protein: CASSISSNRETQYF; CDR3 DNA: TGTGCCAGCAGCATTTCTAGCAACCGCGAGACCCAGTACTTC
clone size: .; D gene: .; J gene: TRBJ2-7; V gene: TRBV7-3; CDR3 protein: CASSSGVQYEQYF; CDR3 DNA: TGTGCCAGCAGCTCCGGGGTTCAATACGAGCAGTACTTC
clone size: .; D gene: .; J gene: TRBJ1-1; V gene: TRBV6-5; CDR3 protein: CASSNRERVNTEAFF; CDR3 DNA: TGTGCCAGCAGTAACAGGGAAAGGGTGAACACTGAAGCTTTCTTT
clone size: .; D gene: TRBD2; J gene: TRBJ2-5; V gene: TRBV9; CDR3 protein: CASSALSGRIETQYF; CDR3 DNA: TGTGCCAGCAGCGCACTGAGCGGGAGGATAGAGACCCAGTACTTC
clone size: .; D gene: TRBD2; J gene: TRBJ2-3; V gene: TRBV6-5; CDR3 protein: CASSPGTGGDTQYF; CDR3 DNA: TGTGCCAGCAGCCCAGGGACCGGGGGGGATACGCAGTATTTT
clone size: .; D gene: TRBD1; J gene: TRBJ2-5; V gene: TRBV7-7; CDR3 protein: CASSRDRVGETQYF; CDR3 DNA: TGTGCTAGCAGCCGGGACAGGGTCGGAGAGACCCAGTACTTC
clone size: .; D gene: .; J gene: TRBJ2-1; V gene: TRBV28; CDR3 protein: CASSPLSEQFF; CDR3 DNA: TGTGCCAGCAGTCCACTAAGCGAGCAGTTCTTC
clone size: .; D gene: .; J gene: TRBJ2-7; V gene: TRBV7-2; CDR3 protein: CASSLAGSYEQYF; CDR3 DNA: TGTGCCAGCAGCTTAGCCGGGTCCTACGAGCAGTACTTC
clone size: .; D gene: .; J gene: TRBJ2-3; V gene: TRBV9; CDR3 protein: CASSVSPAEDTQYF; CDR3 DNA: TGTGCCAGCAGCGTATCTCCTGCAGAAGATACGCAGTATTTT
clone size: .; D gene: TRBD2; J gene: TRBJ2-1; V gene: TRBV28; CDR3 protein: CASSGAAGGRNEQFF; CDR3 DNA: TGTGCCAGCAGTGGAGCGGCGGGCGGGAGGAATGAGCAGTTCTTC
clone size: few; D gene: TRBD2; J gene: TRBJ2-6; V gene: TRBV5-4; CDR3 protein: CASSPLAGGQGANVLTF; CDR3 DNA: TGTGCCAGCTCCCCACTAGCGGGAGGGCAGGGGGCCAACGTCCTGACTTTC
clone size: .; D gene: .; J gene: TRBJ2-7; V gene: TRBV19; CDR3 protein: CASSIPESYEQYF; CDR3 DNA: TGTGCCAGTAGTATACCGGAGTCCTACGAGCAGTACTTC
clone size: .; D gene: .; J gene: TRBJ1-5; V gene: TRBV2; CDR3 protein: CASSVAGQPQHF; CDR3 DNA: TGTGCCAGCAGTGTCGCAGGTCAGCCCCAGCATTTT
clone size: .; D gene: TRBD2; J gene: TRBJ2-7; V gene: TRBV7-2; CDR3 protein: CASSPVAGGPPYEQYF; CDR3 DNA: TGTGCCAGCAGCCCAGTAGCGGGAGGGCCCCCCTACGAGCAGTACTTC
clone size: .; D gene: TRBD1; J gene: TRBJ1-1; V gene: TRBV28; CDR3 protein: CASSPPGQREAFF; CDR3 DNA: TGTGCCAGCAGTCCGCCGGGACAGCGTGAAGCTTTCTTT
clone size: once; D gene: .; J gene: TRBJ2-5; V gene: TRBV4-3; CDR3 protein: CASSQGSGNSRTIGETQYF; CDR3 DNA: TGCGCCAGCAGCCAAGGATCGGGTAATTCGAGGACTATAGGAGAGACCCAGTACTTC
clone size: once; D gene: .; J gene: TRBJ2-5; V gene: TRBV28; CDR3 protein: CASSSASPGTQYF; CDR3 DNA: TGCGCCAGCAGCTCGGCCAGCCCGGGGACCCAGTACTTC
clone size: .; D gene: .; J gene: TRBJ2-7; V gene: TRBV7-2; CDR3 protein: CASSLAGPVSEQYF; CDR3 DNA: TGTGCCAGCAGCTTAGCGGGCCCGGTTTCCGAGCAGTACTTC
clone size: .; D gene: .; J gene: TRBJ1-5; V gene: TRBV27; CDR3 protein: CASSFQNQPQHF; CDR3 DNA: TGTGCCAGCAGTTTCCAGAATCAGCCCCAGCATTTT
clone size: few; D gene: .; J gene: TRBJ2-7; V gene: TRBV5-4; CDR3 protein: CASSVDSGTAYEQYF; CDR3 DNA: TGTGCCAGCAGCGTGGATAGCGGAACGGCCTACGAGCAGTACTTC
clone size: few; D gene: .; J gene: TRBJ2-5; V gene: TRBV7-8; CDR3 protein: CASSTATGRRETQYF; CDR3 DNA: TGTGCCAGCAGCACAGCGACGGGGAGACGGGAGACCCAGTACTTC
clone size: .; D gene: .; J gene: TRBJ1-4; V gene: TRBV4-3; CDR3 protein: CASSPRGATNEKLFF; CDR3 DNA: TGCGCCAGCAGCCCACGGGGTGCAACTAATGAAAAACTGTTTTTT
clone size: .; D gene: .; J gene: TRBJ2-1; V gene: TRBV11-2; CDR3 protein: CASSPTNYNEQFF; CDR3 DNA: TGTGCCAGCAGCCCTACTAACTACAATGAGCAGTTCTTC
clone size: .; D gene: .; J gene: TRBJ2-3; V gene: TRBV5-1; CDR3 protein: CASSSEEDTQYF; CDR3 DNA: TGCGCCAGCAGCTCAGAGGAAGATACGCAGTATTTT
clone size: .; D gene: .; J gene: TRBJ1-2; V gene: TRBV6-6; CDR3 protein: CASSSRGGYTF; CDR3 DNA: TGTGCCAGCAGTTCTCGGGGTGGCTACACCTTC
clone size: .; D gene: .; J gene: TRBJ2-1; V gene: TRBV29-1; CDR3 protein: CSVVSQNEQFF; CDR3 DNA: TGCAGCGTTGTTTCGCAGAATGAGCAGTTCTTC
clone size: .; D gene: .; J gene: TRBJ2-3; V gene: TRBV12-2; CDR3 protein: CASRPESTDTQYF; CDR3 DNA: TGTGCAAGTCGCCCCGAGAGCACAGATACGCAGTATTTT
clone size: .; D gene: .; J gene: TRBJ2-7; V gene: TRBV7-2; CDR3 protein: CASSSSSYEQYF; CDR3 DNA: TGTGCCAGCAGCTCGTCGTCCTACGAGCAGTACTTC
clone size: few; D gene: TRBD1; J gene: TRBJ1-5; V gene: TRBV30; CDR3 protein: CAWSVVTGVGGNQPQHF; CDR3 DNA: TGTGCCTGGAGTGTAGTCACAGGGGTGGGTGGCAATCAGCCCCAGCATTTT
clone size: .; D gene: .; J gene: TRBJ2-7; V gene: TRBV9; CDR3 protein: CASSPGPGSYEQYF; CDR3 DNA: TGTGCCAGCAGCCCCGGACCCGGGAGCTACGAGCAGTACTTC
clone size: .; D gene: .; J gene: TRBJ2-3; V gene: TRBV7-3; CDR3 protein: CASSSAPLATRSTDTQYF; CDR3 DNA: TGTGCCAGCAGCTCCGCCCCCCTAGCGACCCGTAGCACAGATACGCAGTATTTT
clone size: few; D gene: TRBD1; J gene: TRBJ2-7; V gene: TRBV6-6; CDR3 protein: CASSYFQGAGEQYF; CDR3 DNA: TGTGCCAGCAGTTACTTCCAGGGGGCTGGCGAGCAGTACTTC